This T cell receptor (beta chain) came from a study of cytomegalovirus exposure and HLA in healthy donors. Here immunoSEQ multiplex PCR was the method, and the copy in TCRdb shows in-frame clones only, minus some. The sample has some 87,000 clones; approximately 96% are singletons. This clone was counted once. The germline V gene encodes CDR1 LNHNV and CDR2 YYDKDF (reference sequence). The V segment lost 6 bases and the J segment 5 bases; nucleotides outside the gene matches: 7. The CDR3 covers 14 residues. V is TRBV15 and J is TRBJ2-3, with 8 bases that match TRBD1. The sequence was collected from a young woman in good health and CMV-seronegative. The sample was PBMCs. The CDR3 DNA is TGTGCCACCAGTACAGGGGGAGGTGAAGATACGCAGTATTTT. Its translation: CATSTGGGEDTQYF. The variable domain in full, completed from reference TRBV15 and TRBJ2-3, reads DAMVIQNPRYQVTQFGKPVTLSCSQTLNHNVMYWYQQKSSQAPKLLFHYYDKDFNNEADTPDNFQSRRPNTSFCFLDIRSPGLGDTAMYLCATSTGGGEDTQYFGPGTRLTVL.